One and the same sample provided the 10 T cell receptor beta chains below, sequenced in a study of shared clonotypes between healthy human individuals. This table comes from immunoSEQ multiplex PCR, and its TCRdb copy is limited to in-frame clones, with some not included. The table shows approximately 1.5 million clones, with 98% occurring only once. Source material: naive CD4+ T cells sorted from blood. Subset given: CD45RA+ positively selected. These receptors were obtained from a young man in good health.

CDR3 sequence reads: CASSLDLVYEQYF. The CDR3 bases are TGCGCCAGCAGCTTGGATCTGGTTTACGAGCAGTACTTC. The rearrangement links TRBV5-1 to TRBJ2-7; D gene ambiguous. Trimming removed 0 bases at V and 4 bases at J, with 8 bases between. CDR1 and CDR2 (germline): SGHRS, YFSETQ. The CDR3 spans 13 residues.

The V and J genes are TRBV19 and TRBJ2-1; D not certain. Germline V gives CDR1 LNHDA, CDR2 SQIVND (reference sequence). V dropped 10 bases and J dropped 6 bases, with 19 bases sitting between them. The CDR3 consists of 14 residues. The CDR3 loop is CATEKSRSSNEQFF. DNA for the CDR3: TGTGCCACCGAGAAGTCACGGTCTAGCAATGAGCAGTTCTTC.

The V call is TRBV6-1, the J call TRBJ2-3, with unresolved D. Germline values: CDR1 MNHNS, CDR2 SASEGT. This CDR3 is built from 16 residues. Between the trimmed V and J ends, which lost 3 bases and 3 bases, there was a span of 16 bases. The CDR3 protein is CASSEEGIVWTDTQYF. CDR3 nucleotide sequence: TGTGCCAGCAGTGAGGAAGGGATTGTTTGGACAGATACGCAGTATTTT.

This rearrangement joins TRBV9 to TRBJ2-7; D is ambiguous. The CDR3 sequence is 13 residues long. V was pared by 0 bases and J by 0 bases, with 4 bases between. CDR1 SGDLS and CDR2 YYNGEE come from the germline V gene. The DNA of the CDR3 is TGTGCCAGCAGCGTAGCGGTCTCCTACGAGCAGTACTTC. Translating it yields CASSVAVSYEQYF. The variable domain in full, with the rest retrieved from reference TRBV9 and TRBJ2-7, is DSGVTQTPKHLITATGQRVTLRCSPRSGDLSVYWYQQSLDQGLQFLIQYYNGEERAKGNILERFSAQQFPDLHSELNLSSLELGDSALYFCASSVAVSYEQYFGPGTRLTVT.

This clone was detected only once. The same CDR3 is also encoded by other DNA sequences in this sample. The chain is built from TRBV11-3 and TRBJ2-1; TRBD2 is a possible D gene (6 bases). This CDR3 is built from 16 residues. The germline V and J ends were trimmed by 3 bases and 0 bases, with 12 bases remaining between them. Germline values: CDR1 SGHNT, CDR2 YENEEA. Here the CDR3 DNA reads TGTGCCAGCAGCTTCGGTCGGGAGAGCTCCTACAATGAGCAGTTCTTC. It encodes CASSFGRESSYNEQFF.

The table lists this clone with a few counts. The rearrangement joins TRBV28 to TRBJ1-5; tentative D call: TRBD1 (6 bases). Germline loops: CDR1 MDHEN, CDR2 SYDVKM. The CDR3 contains 15 residues. The V gene lost 1 base and the J gene lost 9 bases, with 16 bases spanning the gap. CDR3 DNA sequence: TGTGCCAGCAGTTTATCGGGACAAGTGATTTGGCCCCAGCATTTT. It specifies CASSLSGQVIWPQHF.

This clone was observed a single time. The V and J genes are TRBV28 and TRBJ2-7, with D tentatively TRBD1 (7 bases). Trimming left V 5 bases short and J 6 bases short, with 20 bases between. Germline values: CDR1 MDHEN, CDR2 SYDVKM. The CDR3 consists of 15 residues. The CDR3 coding sequence is TGTGCCAGCAGTCACACGCAGGGGGGTTTGGCCGAGCAGTACTTC. This encodes CASSHTQGGLAEQYF.

This chain links TRBV19 with TRBJ2-1; 10 bases are a match to TRBD2. V trimming: 8 bases; J trimming: 7 bases; junction bases outside the gene matches: 5. The CDR3 extends over 13 amino acids. Germline V gene sequence: CDR1 LNHDA, CDR2 SQIVND (reference sequence). The CDR3 region has the DNA TGTGCCAGTCGGGCTAGCGGGAGTAATGAGCAGTTCTTC. Amino acids: CASRASGSNEQFF. The variable domain in full, completed from reference TRBV19 and TRBJ2-1, reads DGGITQSPKYLFRKEGQNVTLSCEQNLNHDAMYWYRQDPGQGLRLIYYSQIVNDFQKGDIAEGYSVSREKKESFPLTVTSAQKNPTAFYLCASRASGSNEQFFGPGTRLTVL.

The chain employs TRBV6-5 and TRBJ2-1; D possibly uses TRBD1 or TRBD2 (5 bases each). This CDR3 region has 14 residues. V lost 4 bases, J lost 5 bases, and 12 bases lay in between. CDR1 and CDR2 (germline): MNHEY, SVGAGI. The CDR3 DNA reads as TGTGCCAGCAGTTCCCGGGACGTCGACAATGAGCAGTTCTTC. Translation: CASSSRDVDNEQFF.

The V and J genes are TRBV5-1 and TRBJ2-1; no firm D call. The V gene lost 0 bases and the J gene lost 5 bases, with 3 bases spanning the gap. This CDR3 comprises 12 residues. Looked up from germline, CDR1 is SGHRS and CDR2 is YFSETQ. CDR3 sequence (DNA): TGCGCCAGCAGCTTGGCTAACAATGAGCAGTTCTTC. It encodes CASSLANNEQFF.